The clone carrying this TCR beta chain turned up a few times. This sample was taken from a study of early T cells in non-severe SARS-CoV-2 infection. TCRdb analysed the 5' RACE reads with MiXCR anew, one entry per CDR3 protein. The table records around 37,000 distinct CDR3 sequences, around 9% of them present only once. The material sequenced was whole blood. This TCR derives from an adult who was a healthcare worker with PCR-confirmed SARS-CoV-2 infection or an uninfected control (not recorded which).

The CDR3 loop reads CASSYPQTSGGGNEQFF. CDR3 DNA: TGTGCCAGCAGTTACCCGCAAACTAGCGGGGGCGGAAATGAGCAGTTCTTC. This rearrangement joins TRBV6-6 to TRBJ2-1, with 11 bases lining up with TRBD2. CDR3 size: 17 residues. V trimming: 2 bases; J trimming: 7 bases; junction bases outside the gene matches: 10. CDR1 and CDR2 (germline): MNHNY, SVGAGI (reference sequence).